These 19 T cell receptor beta chains were all obtained from the same sample, sequenced in a study of blood T cell repertoires in COVID-19. Data came from immunoSEQ multiplex PCR; TCRdb stores just in-frame clones and leaves some out. The repertoire holds over 50,000 clones, with 75% to 90% as singletons. The sequencing sample was made of peripheral blood. The receptors were gathered from a human donor in a cohort sampled during active COVID-19.

This chain uses TRBV24-1 with TRBJ1-5, with 9 bases matching TRBD1. This CDR3 region has 12 residues. After removal of 10 bases from V and 8 bases from J, the junction contained 5 bases not matched to a gene. CDR1 is KGHDR and CDR2 is SFDVKD in the germline V gene. The CDR3 sequence: CATPGQGEPQHF. The DNA of the CDR3 is TGTGCCACGCCGGGACAGGGAGAGCCCCAGCATTTT.

This clone has only a few counts. The CDR3 protein is CASSLRGGIDTGELFF. The CDR3, as DNA: TGTGCCAGCAGCTTAAGGGGTGGGATCGACACCGGGGAGCTGTTTTTT. This sequence joins TRBV7-2 and TRBJ2-2; maybe TRBD1 (5 bases). The CDR3 consists of 16 residues. The V end was cut by 2 bases, the J end by 3 bases, with 13 bases between. CDR1 and CDR2 (germline): SGHTA, FQGNSA.

V is TRBV3-1 (or the pseudogene TRBV3-2) and J is TRBJ2-2; possible D gene TRBD1, 5 bases. V was shortened by 1 base and J by 3 bases, with 9 bases between the two germline ends. The CDR3 loop spans 15 amino acids. Germline assignment: CDR1 LGHDT and CDR2 YNNKEL (reference sequence). CDR3 sequence: CASSQGLGDTGELFF. CDR3 nucleotide sequence: TGTGCCAGCAGCCAAGGCCTAGGGGACACCGGGGAGCTGTTTTTT.

The gene calls are TRBV2 and TRBJ2-3; 12 nucleotides match TRBD2. CDR3 size: 13 residues. The ends lost 9 bases at V and 5 bases at J; junction bases unmatched: 3. Germline values: CDR1 SNHLY, CDR2 FYNNEI. The DNA for the CDR3 is TGTGCCAGGGGGACTAGCGGGCAAGATACGCAGTATTTT. This codes for CARGTSGQDTQYF.

This sequence joins TRBV7-2 and TRBJ2-3; 11 positions match TRBD2. CDR3 length: 17 amino acids. Germline V gene lookup returns CDR1 SGHTA and CDR2 FQGNSA. The J segment lost 0 bases and the V segment lost 3 bases, leaving 5 bases of the junction unmatched. The CDR3, as DNA: TGTGCCAGCAGCTTGATGGGACTAGCGGTGAGCACAGATACGCAGTATTTT. It specifies CASSLMGLAVSTDTQYF.

A single count supports this clone. The rearrangement links TRBV5-4 to TRBJ2-4; possibly TRBD1 for D (7 bases). The germline V gene encodes CDR1 SGHNT and CDR2 YYREEE (reference sequence). V was shortened by 0 bases and J by 1 base, with 11 bases between the two germline ends. This CDR3 contains 16 residues. DNA for the CDR3: TGTGCCAGCAGCTTGGTGTCAGGGGGGGCCAAAAACATTCAGTACTTC. Translating gives CASSLVSGGAKNIQYF.

V usage is TRBV15 and J usage is TRBJ2-5; D might be TRBD1 (6 bases). Trimming left V 1 base short and J 3 bases short, with 9 bases between. Looked up from germline, CDR1 is LNHNV and CDR2 is YYDKDF (reference sequence). The CDR3 spans 14 residues. The CDR3 region is CATSRVSGEETQYF. The CDR3 DNA reads TGTGCCACCAGCAGAGTCTCAGGGGAAGAGACCCAGTACTTC.

Concerning this clone: The junction departs from the called germline gene at one end, perhaps through a read error. The gene calls are TRBV19 and TRBJ1-1, with 9 bases aligning to TRBD1. The CDR3 covers 17 residues. Germline lookup yields CDR1 LNHDA and CDR2 SQIVND (reference sequence). CDR3 sequence (DNA): TGTGCCAGTAGTGGGCGGGACAGGGCCGAGGTGAAGACTGAAGCTTTCTTT. It codes for CASSGRDRAEVKTEAFF.

V usage is TRBV7-2 and J usage is TRBJ2-6; 7 positions match TRBD2. The CDR3 extends over 17 amino acids. CDR1 is SGHTA, CDR2 FQGNSA, per germline. V lost 2 bases and J lost 1; bases outside the gene matches: 5. The CDR3 loop reads CASSLQGGVSGANVLTF. The CDR3 nucleotides read TGTGCCAGCAGCTTACAGGGAGGGGTTTCTGGGGCCAACGTCCTGACTTTC.

This clone was observed once. This sequence joins TRBV2 and TRBJ1-6; no clear D gene. CDR3 length: 11 amino acids. Trimming removed 3 bases at V and 16 bases at J, with 10 bases between. Per the germline V gene, CDR1 is SNHLY and CDR2 is FYNNEI. CDR3 DNA: TGTGCCAGCAGTGACAGTATTTCTCTCCACTTT. This codes for CASSDSISLHF.

This chain connects TRBV4-1 to TRBJ2-7, with TRBD1 matching over 9 bases. Unmatched junction bases numbered 4, after V lost 1 base and J lost 3 bases. Germline V gene lookup returns CDR1 MGHRA and CDR2 YSYEKL. This CDR3 has 15 amino acids. The CDR3 DNA sequence: TGCGCCAGCAGCCAAGGACAGGGGGGGAACTACGAGCAGTACTTC. As protein: CASSQGQGGNYEQYF.

V and J are TRBV5-5 and TRBJ2-7; D possibly corresponds to TRBD2 (8 bases). With 0 bases removed from V and 2 bases from J, the gap between germline ends came to 18 bases. The germline gives CDR1 SGHKS, CDR2 YYEKEE (reference sequence). The CDR3 has 17 amino acids. CDR3 region: CASSLAGRAGGAYEQYF. For the CDR3, the DNA is TGTGCCAGCAGCTTGGCCGGGAGGGCAGGGGGGGCCTACGAGCAGTACTTC. The full variable domain, its missing parts supplied by reference TRBV5-5 and TRBJ2-7, is DAGVTQSPTHLIKTRGQQVTLRCSPISGHKSVSWYQQVLGQGPQFIFQYYEKEERGRGNFPDRFSARQFPNYSSELNVNALLLGDSALYLCASSLAGRAGGAYEQYFGPGTRLTVT.

The chain uses TRBV7-9 and TRBJ2-3; tentatively, D is TRBD1 (6 bases). Germline-derived CDR1 and CDR2 are SEHNR and FQNEAQ (reference sequence). The CDR3 extends over 15 amino acids. V was pared by 2 bases and J by 1 base, with 10 bases between. CDR3 sequence reads: CASSLQGLRTDTQYF. The CDR3 DNA sequence: TGTGCCAGCAGCTTACAGGGGCTCCGCACAGATACGCAGTATTTT. Using reference TRBV7-9 and TRBJ2-3 for the parts outside the CDR3, the full variable domain is DTGVSQNPRHKITKRGQNVTFRCDPISEHNRLYWYRQTLGQGPEFLTYFQNEAQLEKSRLLSDRFSAERPKGSFSTLEIQRTEQGDSAMYLCASSLQGLRTDTQYFGPGTRLTVL.

This chain uses TRBV10-1 with TRBJ2-1, with TRBD2 matching 14 bases. V shed 5 bases, J shed 7 bases, and the junction held 4 bases outside the gene matches. Germline lookup yields CDR1 WNHNN and CDR2 SYGVQD (reference sequence). CDR3 length equals 15 residues. The CDR3 nucleotides are TGCGCCAGCAGTACCAGGACTAGCGGGGGGAATGAGCAGTTCTTC. Translation: CASSTRTSGGNEQFF.

Written as DNA, the CDR3 is TGCGCCAGCAGCTTGGTGGGAGCCTATGAGCAGTTCTTC. Translating it yields CASSLVGAYEQFF. V is TRBV5-1 and J is TRBJ2-1, with a tentative D call TRBD2 (5 bases). The ends were cut back, 0 bases at V and 8 bases at J, with 9 bases in the middle. Germline-derived CDR1 and CDR2 are SGHRS and YFSETQ. This CDR3 has 13 amino acids.

The V call is TRBV10-3, the J call TRBJ2-3; a weak D match, TRBD2 (5 bases). CDR1 and CDR2 (germline): ENHRY, SYGVKD. V lost 4 bases, J lost 2 bases, and 16 bases lay in between. This CDR3 contains 16 residues. In DNA form, the CDR3 reads TGTGCCATCAGTGGATTTGCGGGCTTAAACACAGATACGCAGTATTTT. Its protein product is CAISGFAGLNTDTQYF.

The rearrangement uses TRBV7-2 and TRBJ2-1; TRBD1 might be the D (5 bases). The germline V gene has CDR1 SGHTA and CDR2 FQGNSA. Deletions cut 8 bases from V and 3 bases from J, with 11 bases between. The CDR3 loop spans 13 amino acids. CDR3 nucleotide sequence: TGTGCCAGCCAGACAGCCCGCTACAATGAGCAGTTCTTC. This translates into CASQTARYNEQFF.

The V and J genes are TRBV9 and TRBJ1-2; 7 bases align to TRBD1. The germline V gene encodes CDR1 SGDLS and CDR2 YYNGEE. With 0 bases clipped from V and 7 bases from J, the junction kept 12 bases outside the gene matches. CDR3 length equals 16 residues. This chain's CDR3 is CASSVGAGGGQGGYTF. The CDR3 nucleotides are TGTGCCAGCAGCGTAGGGGCAGGAGGGGGCCAGGGTGGCTACACCTTC.

The chain has TRBV2 and TRBJ2-3, with TRBD2 as a possible D gene (5 bases). The germline V gene encodes CDR1 SNHLY and CDR2 FYNNEI. This CDR3 has 17 amino acids. Trimming removed 4 bases from V and 0 bases from J, with 17 bases in between. CDR3 coding DNA: TGTGCCAGCAGTGCAAGTAAGGACTGGATAAGCACAGATACGCAGTATTTT. Translating it yields CASSASKDWISTDTQYF.